This T cell receptor beta chain appears in the sequencing data of a study of blood T cells in healthy people across ages. Then a second PCR, running about 6 to 12 cycles, was carried out with a sample-barcoded 5' primer and a J-beta primer mix. Each TCR beta cDNA got a 12-nucleotide random molecular identifier. Sequencing yielded, for each sample, at least 3 million paired-end reads carrying CDR3. TCRdb processed the 5' RACE reads anew with MiXCR; each CDR3 protein has one entry. The table has about 1.5 million distinct CDR3 sequences, approximately 43% seen once. CDR1 is LGHNA and CDR2 is YNFKEQ in the germline V gene. This CDR3 has 13 residues. V was pared by 2 bases and J by 9 bases, with 11 bases between.

Sequencing was performed on blood. This chain links TRBV4-2 with TRBJ2-1; D may be TRBD1 (5 bases). This TCR derives from a young woman in good health. As DNA, the CDR3 is TGTGCCAGCAGCCAACCGGACATCTGTGAGCAGTTCTTC. This sequence encodes CASSQPDICEQFF.